These 9 T cell receptor beta chains were sequenced from one sample in a study of PD-L1 blockade in urothelial cancer. The time point here: peripheral blood 6 weeks after treatment start. Sequencing was performed with immunoSEQ multiplex PCR; in TCRdb, only in-frame clones are kept and a portion is missing. The sample lists around 110,000 clones, around 89% occurring once. This material consisted of PBMCs, taken around atezolizumab (anti-PD-L1) treatment. These receptors came from a man between 60 and 75 years old with urothelial cancer.

This chain links TRBV6-1 with TRBJ2-3; TRBD1 matches 9 bases. The V gene end was trimmed by 5 bases and the J gene end by 2 bases; junction bases not matched to a gene: 5. Germline assignment: CDR1 MNHNS and CDR2 SASEGT. The CDR3 is 15 amino acids. The chain's CDR3 is CASSFGQGNTDTQYF. CDR3 nucleotides: TGTGCCAGCAGTTTTGGACAGGGGAACACAGATACGCAGTATTTT.

The J gene is TRBJ1-5, the V gene TRBV9, with D unclear. The CDR3 runs to 15 residues. The V gene lost 2 bases and the J gene lost 5 bases, with 14 bases spanning the gap. The germline V gene has CDR1 SGDLS and CDR2 YYNGEE. The CDR3 nucleotides are TGTGCCAGCAGCGTTGGTGAGGGCAGCCATCAGCCCCAGCATTTT. Its translation is CASSVGEGSHQPQHF. Filled out from reference TRBV9 and TRBJ1-5, the complete variable domain reads DSGVTQTPKHLITATGQRVTLRCSPRSGDLSVYWYQQSLDQGLQFLIQYYNGEERAKGNILERFSAQQFPDLHSELNLSSLELGDSALYFCASSVGEGSHQPQHFGDGTRLSIL.

The chain carries TRBV5-4 and TRBJ2-7; TRBD2 might be the D (5 bases). Germline lookup yields CDR1 SGHNT and CDR2 YYREEE (reference sequence). Trimming pared 2 bases from V and 5 bases from J, leaving 11 bases between. The CDR3 has 13 residues. The CDR3 region is CASSFVAQDEQYF. The CDR3 DNA sequence: TGTGCCAGCAGCTTTGTAGCGCAGGACGAGCAGTACTTC. The full variable domain, rest sourced from reference TRBV5-4 and TRBJ2-7, is ETGVTQSPTHLIKTRGQQVTLRCSSQSGHNTVSWYQQALGQGPQFIFQYYREEENGRGNFPPRFSGLQFPNYSSELNVNALELDDSALYLCASSFVAQDEQYFGPGTRLTVT.

This clone occurred a few times. The V call is TRBV25-1, the J call TRBJ2-1; 7 bases match TRBD2. V lost 10 bases, J lost 4 bases, and 10 bases stayed unmatched. This CDR3 contains 14 residues. Germline values: CDR1 MGHDK, CDR2 SYGVNS. The CDR3: CATTVGGIYNEQFF. CDR3 sequence (DNA): TGTGCCACCACAGTCGGGGGGATATACAATGAGCAGTTCTTC.

This sequence joins TRBV19 and TRBJ2-7, with 13 bases lining up with TRBD2. The ends lost 5 bases at V and 13 bases at J; junction bases unmatched: 11. The germline V gene encodes CDR1 LNHDA and CDR2 SQIVND (reference sequence). This CDR3 has 14 residues. The CDR3, as DNA: TGTGCCAGTAGTGCCAGGACTAGCGGGAGCCTCGTCTACTTC. Its protein is CASSARTSGSLVYF.

This clone has a handful of counts. The rearrangement links TRBV5-1 to TRBJ2-5; 9 bases fit TRBD2. Germline trimming cut 4 bases from V and 0 bases from J; bases unmatched to any gene: 1. The CDR3 extends over 14 amino acids. From germline, CDR1 is SGHRS and CDR2 YFSETQ. The CDR3 DNA reads as TGCGCCAGCAGCGCGGGGGGGAACCAAGAGACCCAGTACTTC. The encoded protein is CASSAGGNQETQYF.

The V gene is TRBV11-3, the J gene TRBJ2-7; a possible D gene is TRBD1 (7 bases). CDR3 size: 17 residues. Germline loops: CDR1 SGHNT, CDR2 YENEEA. V was cut by 4 bases and J by 0 bases, with 19 bases left in between. CDR3 nucleotide sequence: TGTGCCAGCAGCTCTAACCTTGGAGGGGACAGCTCCTACGAGCAGTACTTC. This gives the protein CASSSNLGGDSSYEQYF. The complete variable domain, with remaining parts taken from reference TRBV11-3 and TRBJ2-7, reads EAGVVQSPRYKIIEKKQPVAFWCNPISGHNTLYWYLQNLGQGPELLIRYENEEAVDDSQLPKDRFSAERLKGVDSTLKIQPAELGDSAVYLCASSSNLGGDSSYEQYFGPGTRLTVT.

The V call is TRBV13, the J call TRBJ2-3, with D possibly matching TRBD1 (6 bases). With 2 bases removed from V and 2 bases from J, the gap between germline ends came to 14 bases. This CDR3 contains 16 residues. The germline V gene encodes CDR1 PRHDT and CDR2 FYEKMQ (reference sequence). The CDR3 protein is CASSLTRGYDTDTQYF. CDR3 sequence (DNA): TGTGCCAGCAGCTTAACCAGGGGCTACGACACAGATACGCAGTATTTT.

The chain joins TRBV28 to TRBJ2-3, with TRBD2 as a possible D gene (5 bases). Trimming took off 6 bases at V and 0 bases at J, with 10 bases between the two ends. This CDR3 spans 14 amino acids. Germline V gene sequence: CDR1 MDHEN, CDR2 SYDVKM. This chain's CDR3 is CASRQRISTDTQYF. As DNA, the CDR3 is TGTGCCAGCAGACAGCGGATAAGCACAGATACGCAGTATTTT.